The T cell receptor beta chain under discussion was sequenced for a study of regulatory T cells in long-lasting Graves disease. The CDR3 is 16 residues long. The V gene's germline CDR1 is MNHEY and CDR2 SMNVEV (reference sequence). V was trimmed by 6 bases and J by 2 bases, leaving 20 bases between them. Construction of TCR beta libraries relied on iRepertoire HTBI primers and on Arm-PCR targeting CDR3 regions. TCRdb processed the multiplex PCR reads anew with MiXCR; each CDR3 protein has one entry. Of hundreds of thousands of distinct CDR3 sequences listed, approximately 15% are singletons. The sample's time point: newly diagnosed GD, antithyroid drugs for less than 3 months. Making the TCR library involved RNA that had been extracted from PBMCs. These data also formed part of another study, on T cells in Graves' hyperthyroidism and ophthalmopathy.

The sample consisted of peripheral blood mononuclear cells (PBMCs), taken at new diagnosis, from a patient treated with antithyroid drugs. The source is a man aged 25 to 45 with Graves disease. The V and J genes are TRBV27 and TRBJ2-7; possible D gene TRBD1, 6 bases. CDR3 loop: CASSDRGGSGTYEQYF. The CDR3 DNA is TGTGCCAGCAGCGACAGAGGGGGTAGTGGGACCTACGAGCAGTACTTC.